The 22 T cell receptor beta chains given below trace back to one sample, sequenced in a study of cytomegalovirus exposure and HLA in healthy donors. Data came from immunoSEQ multiplex PCR; TCRdb stores just in-frame clones and leaves some out. The sample gives tens of thousands of clones, around 82% of which show up once; roughly an eighth is in the top ten. The sample taken for sequencing was PBMCs. The receptor source for this set is a woman younger than 35 in good health and CMV-seropositive.

The chain joins TRBV7-2 to TRBJ2-3; 11 bases are a match to TRBD2. CDR1 is SGHTA and CDR2 is FQGNSA in the germline V gene. This CDR3 contains 16 residues. With V trimmed by 3 bases and J by 1 base, 3 bases remained unmatched. The CDR3 nucleotides read TGTGCCAGCAGCTTGGGGGGACTAGCGGGCACAGATACGCAGTATTTT. This translates into CASSLGGLAGTDTQYF.

This clone was observed a single time. This rearrangement joins TRBV30 to TRBJ2-1; D call uncertain. Deletions cut 2 bases from V and 0 bases from J, with 14 bases between. This CDR3 has 16 amino acids. In germline, CDR1 is GTSNPN, CDR2 SVGIG (reference sequence). The CDR3: CAWSPGHMSSYNEQFF. CDR3 in DNA: TGTGCCTGGAGTCCAGGTCATATGAGCTCCTACAATGAGCAGTTCTTC.

This clone showed up just a few times. The chain couples TRBV6-4 to TRBJ1-1, with 7 bases fitting TRBD1. CDR3 length equals 13 residues. With 11 bases clipped from V and 3 bases from J, the junction kept 9 bases outside the gene matches. Per germline, CDR1 MRHNA and CDR2 SNTAGT. Here the CDR3 DNA reads TGTGCCGGAAACAGGGGAAGGCACACTGAAGCTTTCTTT. Translation gives CAGNRGRHTEAFF.

CDR3 nucleotide sequence: TGCACCAGCAGCCAAGGTTTTGGGGGCGAGAACACTGAAGCTTTCTTT. This encodes CTSSQGFGGENTEAFF. The chain carries TRBV1 and TRBJ1-1; the table's D call TRBD1 went unverified against the DNA. TRBV1 is designated a pseudogene. The CDR3 totals 16 residues.

For the CDR3, the DNA is TGTGCCAGCAGAACCTTGGGGGGGGGAGGCGAGCAGTACTTC. Translating gives CASRTLGGGGEQYF. V gene TRBV28 combines with J gene TRBJ2-7; TRBD2 agrees at 7 bases. The CDR3 loop spans 14 amino acids. V was pared by 6 bases and J by 6 bases, with 11 bases of the junction left unmatched. The germline CDR1 and CDR2 sequences are MDHEN and SYDVKM.

The rearrangement joins TRBV19 to TRBJ1-2; D call uncertain. Germline V gene data show CDR1 as LNHDA and CDR2 as SQIVND (reference sequence). V lost 6 bases, J lost 3 bases, and 8 bases lay in between. This CDR3 comprises 12 residues. CDR3 bases: TGTGCCAGTAGGTCCCCTGACTATGGCTACACCTTC. Translation gives CASRSPDYGYTF.

V gene TRBV28 combines with J gene TRBJ1-4, with D unresolved. CDR3 length: 18 residues. From germline, CDR1 is MDHEN and CDR2 SYDVKM. Trimming took off 7 bases at V and 1 base at J, with 22 bases between the two ends. This CDR3 is CASIYRQGGSKTNEKLFF. The CDR3 region has the DNA TGTGCCAGCATTTACCGGCAAGGAGGATCCAAAACTAATGAAAAACTGTTTTTT.

This chain joins TRBV21-1 and TRBJ1-4; TRBD1 is taken as the D call from the table, unchecked against the DNA. TRBV21-1 is described as a pseudogene. The CDR3 loop spans 16 amino acids. CDR3 DNA: TGTGCCAGCAGCAAGGTCCCACAGGGGGCAGCTGAAAAACTGTTTTTT. Its protein product is CASSKVPQGAAEKLFF.

This rearrangement joins TRBV27 to TRBJ2-7; 10 bases are a match to TRBD2. V shed 3 bases and J 5 bases; nucleotides not matched to a gene: 16. CDR3 length equals 18 residues. Germline values: CDR1 MNHEY, CDR2 SMNVEV (reference sequence). The CDR3 nucleotides read TGTGCCAGCAGTTTCCTAGGCCAGGGGCTAGCGGGGGTCGACGAGCAGTACTTC. This codes for CASSFLGQGLAGVDEQYF.

This clone has a count of ten or more. This chain joins TRBV5-1 and TRBJ1-6; no clear D. The V gene lost 4 bases and the J gene lost 8 bases, with 10 bases spanning the gap. In germline, CDR1 is SGHRS, CDR2 YFSETQ. The length of the CDR3 is 13 residues. The DNA of the CDR3 is TGCGCCAGCAGCCCCGGGTGGGATTCACCCCTCCACTTT. Translated: CASSPGWDSPLHF. Together with reference TRBV5-1 and TRBJ1-6, the CDR3 gives the full variable domain: KAGVTQTPRYLIKTRGQQVTLSCSPISGHRSVSWYQQTPGQGLQFLFEYFSETQRNKGNFPGRFSGRQFSNSRSEMNVSTLELGDSALYLCASSPGWDSPLHFGNGTRLTVT.

The V gene is TRBV6-4, the J gene TRBJ2-7; 11 nucleotides match TRBD2. The J segment lost 6 bases and the V segment lost 2 bases, leaving 3 bases of the junction unmatched. The CDR3 has 14 amino acids. Germline assignment: CDR1 MRHNA and CDR2 SNTAGT. The CDR3 coding sequence is TGTGCCAGCAGTGACGGGACTAGCGGCTCCGAGCAGTACTTC. Translation: CASSDGTSGSEQYF.

This chain uses TRBV9 with TRBJ1-1; D not certain. This CDR3 comprises 13 residues. The V and J ends lost 1 base and 2 bases respectively, with 6 bases between them. Germline loops: CDR1 SGDLS, CDR2 YYNGEE. The CDR3 sequence is CASSVQRNTEAFF. The CDR3 nucleotides are TGTGCCAGCAGCGTACAGCGAAACACTGAAGCTTTCTTT.

V and J are TRBV4-3 and TRBJ2-2, with D perhaps matching TRBD1 (6 bases). The V gene lost 0 bases and the J gene lost 4 bases, with 12 bases spanning the gap. Germline V gives CDR1 LGHNA, CDR2 YSLEER. The CDR3 is 16 residues long. CDR3 sequence (DNA): TGCGCCAGCAGCCAAGACATTGCAGGGGCCACCGGGGAGCTGTTTTTT. Protein sequence: CASSQDIAGATGELFF.

This sequence joins TRBV7-2 and TRBJ1-2, with 7 bases aligning to TRBD1. Looked up from germline, CDR1 is SGHTA and CDR2 is FQGNSA. Trimming at V came to 1 base and at J to 8 bases, leaving 7 bases not matched to a gene. The CDR3 extends over 14 amino acids. CDR3 DNA: TGTGCCAGCAGCTTAGGGGTGCCAGGGGGGGGCTACACCTTC. This codes for CASSLGVPGGGYTF. Using reference TRBV7-2 and TRBJ1-2 for the parts outside the CDR3, the full variable domain is GAGVSQSPSNKVTEKGKDVELRCDPISGHTALYWYRQSLGQGLEFLIYFQGNSAPDKSGLPSDRFSAERTGGSVSTLTIQRTQQEDSAVYLCASSLGVPGGGYTFGSGTRLTVV.

V is TRBV5-1 and J is TRBJ1-1, with D unclear. This CDR3 spans 14 amino acids. The V gene lost 0 bases and the J gene lost 4 bases, with 10 bases spanning the gap. Per germline, CDR1 SGHRS and CDR2 YFSETQ. The CDR3 nucleotides read TGCGCCAGCAGCTTGGCCGGTGTATCCACTGAAGCTTTCTTT. Amino acids: CASSLAGVSTEAFF.

The V gene is TRBV29-1, the J gene TRBJ2-1; weak D call: TRBD1 (6 bases). The CDR3 extends over 13 amino acids. The V gene lost 0 bases and the J gene lost 6 bases, with 9 bases spanning the gap. In germline, CDR1 is SQVTM, CDR2 ANQGSEA. The CDR3 bases are TGCAGCGTTGAAGATCAACAGGGCAATGAGCAGTTCTTC. It yields the protein CSVEDQQGNEQFF.

This chain joins TRBV21-1 and TRBJ2-6; no check of the table's D call, TRBD2, against the DNA was made. TRBV21-1 is noted as a pseudogene. The CDR3 sequence is 16 residues long. CDR3 sequence: CASGGGQPLWANVLTF. CDR3 DNA: TGTGCCAGCGGCGGGGGGCAGCCCCTCTGGGCCAACGTCCTGACTTTC.

The chain links TRBV18 to TRBJ1-1; D is unclear. Germline CDR1 and CDR2: KGHSH and LQKENI. V lost 3 bases, J lost 4 bases, and 6 bases lay in between. This CDR3 contains 12 residues. In nucleotides, the CDR3 is TGTGCCAGCTCACCTTACGGCACTGAAGCTTTCTTT. Translated: CASSPYGTEAFF.

The chain has TRBV7-8 and TRBJ2-7; 10 nucleotides agree with TRBD2. Germline-derived CDR1 and CDR2 are SGHVS and FQNEAQ. V dropped 4 bases and J dropped 4; count of bases not matched to a gene: 4. There are 14 residues in the CDR3. The DNA for the CDR3 is TGTGCCAGCAGCTCTAGCGGGGGTAGTTACGAGCAGTACTTC. It is translated as CASSSSGGSYEQYF.

This clone was detected a few times. The sample holds other DNA sequences that translate to the same CDR3. The gene calls are TRBV27 and TRBJ2-7; 7 nucleotides align to TRBD1. This CDR3 region has 14 residues. J was trimmed by 3 bases and V by 3 bases; bases with no gene match: 5. Germline CDR1 and CDR2: MNHEY and SMNVEV (reference sequence). As DNA, the CDR3 is TGTGCCAGCAGTTTGAACAGGGGAAACTACGAGCAGTACTTC. It codes for CASSLNRGNYEQYF.

This chain joins TRBV9 and TRBJ1-5; 8 nucleotides agree with TRBD1. The ends lost 5 bases at V and 0 bases at J; junction bases unmatched: 4. This CDR3 spans 15 amino acids. Germline loops: CDR1 SGDLS, CDR2 YYNGEE. Here the CDR3 DNA reads TGTGCCAGCAGTCAGGGGGCGATTAGCAATCAGCCCCAGCATTTT. Residues: CASSQGAISNQPQHF.

This clone was recorded a few times. The rearrangement uses TRBV18 and TRBJ1-6; the D gene is possibly TRBD1 (6 bases). V was trimmed by 3 bases and J by 7 bases, leaving 13 bases between them. The germline gives CDR1 KGHSH, CDR2 LQKENI. This CDR3 has 15 residues. The CDR3 region is CASSPGQGRNSPLHF. The CDR3 nucleotides read TGTGCCAGCTCACCGGGTCAGGGGCGGAATTCACCCCTCCACTTT.